Below, 17 T cell receptor beta chains from the same sample are listed, as sequenced in a study of blood T cell repertoires in COVID-19. Repertoires were generated with immunoSEQ multiplex PCR, while TCRdb's copy carries only in-frame clones and drops some. Of some 150,000 clones detected, over 60% appear once; the ten largest clones hold roughly 9%. Sequenced: peripheral blood. Source of these receptors: a woman between 45 and 60 years old with active or convalescent COVID-19.

The J gene is TRBJ1-6, the V gene TRBV12-5; possible D gene TRBD1, 5 bases. The CDR3 runs 15 residues. Germline values: CDR1 LGHNT, CDR2 FRNRAP. The V end was cut by 2 bases, the J end by 7 bases, with 12 bases between. The CDR3 bases are TGTGCTAGTGGTTTGCTGGCCCGGGGGAATTCACCCCTCCACTTT. Translated: CASGLLARGNSPLHF. Drawing the rest from reference TRBV12-5 and TRBJ1-6, the complete variable domain is DARVTQTPRHKVTEMGQEVTMRCQPILGHNTVFWYRQTMMQGLELLAYFRNRAPLDDSGMPKDRFSAEMPDATLATLKIQPSEPRDSAVYFCASGLLARGNSPLHFGNGTRLTVT.

The chain combines TRBV2 with TRBJ1-2, with TRBD1 matching 7 bases. This CDR3 spans 13 amino acids. The germline gives CDR1 SNHLY, CDR2 FYNNEI. V shed 7 bases, J shed 4 bases, and the junction held 6 bases outside the gene matches. The CDR3 sequence is CASTLGTVYGYTF. In DNA form, the CDR3 reads TGTGCCAGCACGCTGGGGACAGTCTATGGCTACACCTTC.

The rearrangement joins TRBV27 to TRBJ2-2; 9 bases are shared with TRBD2. The CDR3 runs 16 residues. Germline assignment: CDR1 MNHEY and CDR2 SMNVEV (reference sequence). V shed 3 bases and J 4 bases; nucleotides not matched to a gene: 6. The CDR3 bases are TGTGCCAGCAGTTTTCCGAGCGGGAGGTCCACCGGGGAGCTGTTTTTT. Protein sequence: CASSFPSGRSTGELFF.

The gene calls are TRBV6-5 and TRBJ1-1, with a tentative D call TRBD1 (5 bases). V was trimmed by 7 bases and J by 5 bases, leaving 14 bases between them. CDR1 and CDR2 from the germline V gene are MNHEY and SVGAGI. The CDR3 extends over 13 amino acids. CDR3 loop: CASTQPGGTEAFF. The DNA of the CDR3 is TGTGCCAGCACTCAACCCGGGGGAACTGAAGCTTTCTTT.

V and J are TRBV30 and TRBJ1-5; TRBD1 matches at 7 bases. Losses at the gene ends were 0 bases for V and 2 bases for J; bases not matched to a gene: 7. The CDR3 runs to 16 residues. CDR1 is GTSNPN and CDR2 is SVGIG in the germline V gene (reference sequence). This CDR3 is CAWSVPWQGGNQPQHF. In DNA form, the CDR3 reads TGTGCCTGGAGTGTCCCGTGGCAGGGGGGCAATCAGCCCCAGCATTTT. Drawing the rest from reference TRBV30 and TRBJ1-5, the complete variable domain is SQTIHQWPATLVQPVGSPLSLECTVEGTSNPNLYWYRQAAGRGLQLLFYSVGIGQISSEVPQNLSASRPQDRQFILSSKKLLLSDSGFYLCAWSVPWQGGNQPQHFGDGTRLSIL.

The chain employs TRBV5-1 and TRBJ1-6, with TRBD1 as a possible D gene (6 bases). Germline loops: CDR1 SGHRS, CDR2 YFSETQ. Trimming shortened V by 0 bases and J by 4 bases, and 8 bases separated the two germline ends. CDR3 length: 15 residues. The CDR3 loop is CASSLVGQYNSPLHF. The CDR3 DNA reads as TGCGCCAGCAGCTTGGTAGGACAGTATAATTCACCCCTCCACTTT. Full variable domain (missing parts from reference TRBV5-1 and TRBJ1-6): KAGVTQTPRYLIKTRGQQVTLSCSPISGHRSVSWYQQTPGQGLQFLFEYFSETQRNKGNFPGRFSGRQFSNSRSEMNVSTLELGDSALYLCASSLVGQYNSPLHFGNGTRLTVT.

The chain joins TRBV19 to TRBJ2-3, with TRBD1 as a possible D gene (6 bases). The ends were cut back, 5 bases at V and 0 bases at J, with 12 bases in the middle. The germline V gene encodes CDR1 LNHDA and CDR2 SQIVND (reference sequence). CDR3 length equals 15 residues. For the CDR3, the DNA is TGTGCCAGTAGTCCGCGGACAGCTAGCACAGATACGCAGTATTTT. Encoded protein: CASSPRTASTDTQYF.

The genes are TRBV6-5 and TRBJ1-6; a possible D gene is TRBD1 (5 bases). The CDR3 extends over 13 amino acids. Between the trimmed V and J ends, which lost 4 bases and 7 bases, there was a span of 8 bases. CDR1 and CDR2 from the germline V gene are MNHEY and SVGAGI. CDR3 amino acids: CASSSRQNSPLHF. DNA for the CDR3: TGTGCCAGCAGTTCCCGACAGAATTCACCCCTCCACTTT.

This rearrangement joins TRBV27 to TRBJ1-5; the D is unclear. Germline CDR1 and CDR2: MNHEY and SMNVEV (reference sequence). The germline V and J ends were trimmed by 2 bases and 5 bases, with 7 bases remaining between them. CDR3 length: 13 amino acids. The CDR3 coding sequence is TGTGCCAGCAGTTTAGCTCCGGATCAGCCCCAGCATTTT. Translated, it gives CASSLAPDQPQHF.

The chain joins TRBV6-5 to TRBJ1-6, with TRBD1 as a possible D gene (5 bases). The V and J ends lost 0 bases and 6 bases respectively, with 9 bases between them. From germline, CDR1 is MNHEY and CDR2 SVGAGI. This CDR3 contains 15 residues. CDR3 sequence reads: CASSYSGAGNSPLHF. CDR3 DNA: TGTGCCAGCAGTTACTCTGGGGCTGGTAATTCACCCCTCCACTTT.

The V gene is TRBV3-1 (or the pseudogene TRBV3-2), the J gene TRBJ2-5, with a weak D call TRBD1 (7 bases). The CDR3 is 14 amino acids. The V end was cut by 4 bases, the J end by 2 bases, with 11 bases between. CDR1 and CDR2 (germline): LGHDT, YNNKEL (reference sequence). The CDR3 sequence: CASSRGTVQETQYF. CDR3 bases: TGTGCCAGCAGCCGCGGGACAGTTCAAGAGACCCAGTACTTC.

The genes are TRBV7-3 and TRBJ2-2; D not certain. CDR3 length: 15 residues. CDR1 and CDR2 from the germline V gene are SGHTA and FQGTGA. Trimming left V 0 bases short and J 4 bases short, with 9 bases between. CDR3 DNA: TGTGCCAGCAGCTTAACCTCGGGTTTCACCGGGGAGCTGTTTTTT. Residues: CASSLTSGFTGELFF.

This chain uses TRBV14 with TRBJ1-1; D remains unclear. CDR1 and CDR2 (germline): SGHDN, FVKESK. The CDR3 loop spans 15 amino acids. Trimming took off 0 bases at V and 5 bases at J, with 13 bases between the two ends. CDR3 amino acids: CASSQELASRTEAFF. In nucleotides, the CDR3 is TGTGCCAGCAGCCAAGAACTCGCGTCCAGGACTGAAGCTTTCTTT.

V is TRBV19 and J is TRBJ1-1, with TRBD1 as a possible D gene (5 bases). The V end was cut by 3 bases, the J end by 5 bases, with 10 bases between. The CDR3 is 13 residues long. The germline gives CDR1 LNHDA, CDR2 SQIVND (reference sequence). Written as DNA, the CDR3 is TGTGCCAGTAGTATCAGGGCAGGTACTGAAGCTTTCTTT. Translated, it gives CASSIRAGTEAFF. Together with reference TRBV19 and TRBJ1-1, the CDR3 gives the full variable domain: DGGITQSPKYLFRKEGQNVTLSCEQNLNHDAMYWYRQDPGQGLRLIYYSQIVNDFQKGDIAEGYSVSREKKESFPLTVTSAQKNPTAFYLCASSIRAGTEAFFGQGTRLTVV.

The CDR3 here is CASSFRTGAYEQYF. The CDR3 bases are TGTGCCAGCAGCTTTCGGACAGGGGCCTACGAGCAGTACTTC. The chain has TRBV9 and TRBJ2-7, with 9 bases identical to TRBD1. CDR3 length: 14 residues. Per the germline V gene, CDR1 is SGDLS and CDR2 is YYNGEE. The ends lost 4 bases at V and 2 bases at J; junction bases unmatched: 4. The whole variable domain, filled in from reference TRBV9 and TRBJ2-7, reads DSGVTQTPKHLITATGQRVTLRCSPRSGDLSVYWYQQSLDQGLQFLIQYYNGEERAKGNILERFSAQQFPDLHSELNLSSLELGDSALYFCASSFRTGAYEQYFGPGTRLTVT.

The J gene is TRBJ2-1, the V gene TRBV11-2; 8 bases are a match to TRBD2. Germline V gene sequence: CDR1 SGHAT, CDR2 FQNNGV. V dropped 2 bases and J dropped 6; count of bases not matched to a gene: 6. This CDR3 is built from 15 residues. CDR3 nucleotide sequence: TGTGCCAGCAGCTTATATCTGGCGGGAGGCAATGAGCAGTTCTTC. This codes for CASSLYLAGGNEQFF.

V and J are TRBV28 and TRBJ2-7; TRBD1 matches 11 bases. V lost 4 bases and J lost 6; bases outside the gene matches: 8. CDR1 and CDR2 from the germline V gene are MDHEN and SYDVKM. The CDR3 has 15 residues. The CDR3: CASSYLGQGVREQYF. The DNA for the CDR3 is TGTGCCAGCAGTTACCTGGGACAGGGGGTCCGCGAGCAGTACTTC.